A single sample is the source of the 20 T cell receptor beta chains below, sequenced in a study of molecular identifiers for immune sequencing clone quantification. TCRdb re-derived calls from the PCR reads in MiXCR, one entry per CDR3 protein. The repertoire consists of about 500,000 distinct CDR3 sequences, with over 20% occurring once and the leading ten covering about 0.78%. Source material: naive CD8+ T cells from blood, with Jurkat cell RNA spiked in. The subset: FACS-sorted CD8+CD4-CCR7+CD45RA+ naive T cells. The receptors were sampled from a human donor in good health. Some libraries in this study had Jurkat cell RNA spiked in.

The chain couples TRBV20-1 to TRBJ2-3; 10 nucleotides match TRBD2. The CDR3 is 15 amino acids. V lost 1 base to trimming and J lost 4 bases; unmatched junction nucleotides: 5. The germline gives CDR1 DFQATT, CDR2 SNEGSKA (reference sequence). The chain's CDR3 is CSARVEREGSDTQYF. For the CDR3, the DNA is TGCAGTGCTAGAGTAGAGCGGGAGGGTTCAGATACGCAGTATTTT.

V gene TRBV20-1 combines with J gene TRBJ1-6; the match to TRBD1 covers 7 bases. The CDR3 is 20 amino acids. With 0 bases clipped from V and 4 bases from J, the junction kept 18 bases outside the gene matches. Germline lookup yields CDR1 DFQATT and CDR2 SNEGSKA (reference sequence). CDR3 sequence reads: CSARDWGGGASDIYNSPLHF. The CDR3 bases are TGCAGTGCTAGAGATTGGGGAGGGGGCGCTTCGGACATATATAATTCACCCCTCCACTTT.

This clonotype was observed a handful of times. The chain carries TRBV5-6 and TRBJ2-3; 7 bases fit TRBD2. The V gene end was trimmed by 0 bases and the J gene end by 1 base; junction bases not matched to a gene: 8. Germline V gene data show CDR1 as SGHDT and CDR2 as YYEEEE. The CDR3 sequence is 17 residues long. CDR3 nucleotides: TGTGCCAGCAGCTTGGGGTACCTAGCGGAACGCACAGATACGCAGTATTTT. Its protein product is CASSLGYLAERTDTQYF.

The rearrangement joins TRBV28 to TRBJ2-7, with D perhaps matching TRBD1 or TRBD2 (6 bases each). V was cut by 8 bases and J by 2 bases, with 13 bases left in between. CDR1 and CDR2 from the germline V gene are MDHEN and SYDVKM. This CDR3 is built from 13 residues. The CDR3 DNA follows: TGTGCCAGCGGGCGGGACACGGCCTACGAGCAGTACTTC. It yields the protein CASGRDTAYEQYF.

Regarding this clonotype: This may arise from a read error, as a much more abundant clone is one base away. V gene TRBV2 combines with J gene TRBJ2-7, with 7 positions matching TRBD2. Trimming at V came to 11 bases and at J to 2 bases, leaving 6 bases not matched to a gene. The CDR3 loop spans 12 amino acids. CDR1 and CDR2 from the germline V gene are SNHLY and FYNNEI. The CDR3, as DNA: TGTGCCGGGAGGGCCAGAGCCTACGAGCAGTACTTC. This encodes CAGRARAYEQYF.

Points on this clonotype: Because the CDR3 is missing its conserved closing phenylalanine or tryptophan, this is likely a read error. This sequence joins TRBV12-5 and TRBJ2-1, with 7 bases matching TRBD2. Germline values: CDR1 LGHNT, CDR2 FRNRAP. Trimming cost V 6 bases and J 4 bases; bases outside gene matches: 9. The CDR3 sequence is 15 residues long. The CDR3: CASGQGLVLYNEQFS. The CDR3 nucleotides are TGTGCTAGTGGCCAAGGACTAGTCCTGTACAATGAGCAGTTCTCC.

This clonotype was seen a handful of times. A read error may explain this, as a much larger clone is one base away. Given the absence of the conserved phenylalanine or tryptophan at the CDR3 end, a read error is likely. Because the CDR3's place on the DNA is in doubt, the DNA is left out and the CDR3 is given as listed by TCRdb. The rearrangement uses TRBV6-7 and TRBJ2-4; TRBD1 is the table's D call, not checked against the DNA. TRBV6-7 is labeled an ORF, and its function is uncertain. The CDR3 length is 8 residues, termini included. CDR3 region: CASNGLPV.

Notes on this clonotype: One end of the junction is discordant with germline, which a read error may explain. This rearrangement joins TRBV2 to TRBJ1-4, with 7 bases matching TRBD1. Germline-derived CDR1 and CDR2 are SNHLY and FYNNEI. The CDR3 consists of 12 residues. CDR3 sequence reads: CASRSTGAELVF. The CDR3 nucleotides are TGCGCCAGCAGGTCCACAGGGGCGGAACTGGTTTTT.

This clonotype came up many times. The CDR3 nucleotides are TGTGCCAGCAGCACCGCCCCAACAGCTTTTTCCTACGAGCAGTACTTC. Amino acids: CASSTAPTAFSYEQYF. This chain links TRBV7-2 with TRBJ2-7, with D unresolved. Deletions cut 5 bases from V and 1 base from J, with 18 bases between. The V gene's germline CDR1 is SGHTA and CDR2 FQGNSA. This CDR3 region has 16 residues.

This clonotype was seen ten or more times. The chain uses TRBV7-9 and TRBJ2-5; 9 positions agree with TRBD2. CDR3 size: 17 residues. The junction had 10 bases not matched to a gene; V was cut back by 1 base and J by 4 bases. Germline V gives CDR1 SEHNR, CDR2 FQNEAQ (reference sequence). In DNA form, the CDR3 reads TGTGCCAGCAGCTTAGTTCCCAGCGGGGGGTCCTTAGAGACCCAGTACTTC. Residues: CASSLVPSGGSLETQYF.

This clonotype was recorded many times. The chain couples TRBV28 to TRBJ1-1; perhaps TRBD1 as D (5 bases). From germline, CDR1 is MDHEN and CDR2 SYDVKM. V was pared by 2 bases and J by 0 bases, with 13 bases between. The length of the CDR3 is 16 residues. This CDR3 reads CASSLGTVTLNTEAFF. The CDR3, as DNA: TGTGCCAGCAGTTTAGGGACGGTTACTTTGAACACTGAAGCTTTCTTT. The complete variable domain, with remaining parts taken from reference TRBV28 and TRBJ1-1, reads DVKVTQSSRYLVKRTGEKVFLECVQDMDHENMFWYRQDPGLGLRLIYFSYDVKMKEKGDIPEGYSVSREKKERFSLILESASTNQTSMYLCASSLGTVTLNTEAFFGQGTRLTVV.

This clonotype was recorded many times. The V call is TRBV7-9, the J call TRBJ2-1; D tentatively reads TRBD1 or TRBD2 (5 bases each). CDR3 length: 12 residues. The germline gives CDR1 SEHNR, CDR2 FQNEAQ (reference sequence). Trimming cost V 0 bases and J 14 bases, with 11 bases left between them. CDR3 bases: TGTGCCAGCAGCTTAGCAATCGGGGACGAGTTCTTC. Translating gives CASSLAIGDEFF.

V is TRBV7-9 and J is TRBJ1-5, with D hard to call. The CDR3 totals 15 residues. V was shortened by 3 bases and J by 2 bases, with 11 bases between the two germline ends. Germline CDR1 reads SEHNR; CDR2 reads FQNEAQ (reference sequence). CDR3 nucleotide sequence: TGTGCCAGCAGCTTTTTCGATTCAGGCAATCAGCCCCAGCATTTT. It codes for CASSFFDSGNQPQHF.

This clonotype was observed at least ten times. Here the CDR3 reads CAWSVWSTGELFF. The CDR3 DNA sequence: TGTGCCTGGAGTGTTTGGTCAACCGGGGAGCTGTTTTTT. The chain is built from TRBV30 and TRBJ2-2, with no clear D. Trimming took 0 bases from V and 5 from J, leaving 7 bases between them. CDR3 size: 13 residues. The germline CDR1 and CDR2 sequences are GTSNPN and SVGIG (reference sequence).

As to this clonotype: Since a much larger clone is just one base distant, this may be a read error. This chain connects TRBV6-5 to TRBJ2-3; TRBD2 agrees at 7 bases. The V gene's germline CDR1 is MNHEY and CDR2 SVGAGI. This CDR3 region has 15 residues. For the CDR3, the DNA is TGTGCCAGCAGTTACGGGGGGGGAATGACAGATATGCAGTATTTT. Amino acids: CASSYGGGMTDMQYF.

This clonotype was seen only a few times. The rearrangement joins TRBV4-2 to TRBJ2-7; D perhaps matches TRBD2 (6 bases). This CDR3 region has 15 residues. V shed 0 bases and J shed 2 bases, with 11 bases lying between them. Germline CDR1 reads LGHNA; CDR2 reads YNFKEQ. The CDR3: CASSQDVGGPYEQYF. The CDR3 region has the DNA TGTGCCAGCAGCCAAGATGTGGGGGGACCCTACGAGCAGTACTTC.

This clonotype has a count of ten or more. The chain couples TRBV7-2 to TRBJ2-1; no clear D gene. V was clipped by 1 base and J by 9 bases, with 13 bases between them. This CDR3 is 14 amino acids long. Germline-derived CDR1 and CDR2 are SGHTA and FQGNSA. CDR3 protein: CASSLDGFPGEQFF. The CDR3 DNA reads TGTGCCAGCAGCTTAGATGGGTTTCCAGGTGAGCAGTTCTTC.

This clonotype occurred many times. The rearrangement uses TRBV4-3 and TRBJ2-1; D might be TRBD2 (5 bases). Germline CDR1 is LGHNA and CDR2 is YSLEER. V gave up 1 base and J gave up 7 bases, with 14 bases separating them. CDR3 length: 15 residues. CDR3 in amino acids: CASSQVVYPGNEQFF. The CDR3 DNA reads as TGCGCCAGCAGCCAAGTGGTCTACCCGGGGAATGAGCAGTTCTTC.

This clonotype was counted many times. The rearrangement uses TRBV6-6 and TRBJ2-6, with a tentative D call TRBD2 (6 bases). This CDR3 region has 17 residues. Germline V gene sequence: CDR1 MNHNY, CDR2 SVGAGI (reference sequence). The V end lost 2 bases, the J end lost 3 bases, and 14 bases lay between the germline ends. CDR3 residues: CASSYNPGSVGANVLTF. In DNA form, the CDR3 reads TGTGCCAGCAGTTACAACCCCGGGAGCGTTGGGGCCAACGTCCTGACTTTC.

This clonotype was picked up many times. V usage is TRBV12-3 or TRBV12-4 and J usage is TRBJ1-5; D remains unclear. The CDR3 is 18 residues long. The V end was cut by 6 bases, the J end by 0 bases, with 21 bases between. CDR3 in DNA: TGTGCCAGCAGCCTCCCACCCGGGAACGGCTATAGCAATCAGCCCCAGCATTTT. Protein: CASSLPPGNGYSNQPQHF.